The 14 T cell receptor beta chains presented below share a single source sample, sequenced in a study of CD8 T cells in ankylosing spondylitis. TCRdb reanalysed the 5' RACE reads using MiXCR and keeps one entry per CDR3 protein. The sample has roughly 40,000 distinct CDR3 sequences, around 3.8% seen once. The sample taken for sequencing was blood, either unsorted or a sorted T cell fraction (not recorded which). The receptor set was obtained from a female donor with ankylosing spondylitis or in good health (not recorded which).

This clonotype occurred many times. The rearrangement links TRBV9 to TRBJ2-1, with 9 bases fitting TRBD2. CDR1 is SGDLS, CDR2 YYNGEE, per germline. This CDR3 region has 19 residues. V lost 1 base to trimming and J lost 6 bases; unmatched junction nucleotides: 17. This CDR3 reads CASSVKGGGQVSGGNEQFF. The CDR3 coding sequence is TGTGCCAGCAGCGTAAAGGGGGGAGGACAGGTTAGCGGGGGCAATGAGCAGTTCTTC.

This clonotype was seen ten or more times. The V gene is TRBV9, the J gene TRBJ2-2, with 7 positions matching TRBD1. Unmatched junction bases numbered 7, after V lost 5 bases and J lost 0 bases. The V gene's germline CDR1 is SGDLS and CDR2 YYNGEE. This CDR3 has 16 residues. As DNA, the CDR3 is TGTGCCAGCAGAGAAGAGGGGGCGGCGAACACCGGGGAGCTGTTTTTT. It specifies CASREEGAANTGELFF.

This clonotype has a count of ten or more. The chain joins TRBV9 to TRBJ1-3, with D unclear. Trimming left V 0 bases short and J 4 bases short, with 11 bases between. Germline values: CDR1 SGDLS, CDR2 YYNGEE. The CDR3 has 15 residues. This CDR3 reads CASSVGGGSGNTIYF. As DNA, the CDR3 is TGTGCCAGCAGCGTAGGCGGTGGTTCCGGAAACACCATATATTTT.

This clonotype occurred many times. The CDR3 does not close with the conserved phenylalanine or tryptophan, likely indicating a read error. The limits of the CDR3 on the DNA are not certain, so only TCRdb's listed CDR3 is given. The chain combines TRBV6-5 with TRBJ2-7; TRBD2, as called in the table, went unchecked against the DNA. The CDR3 contains 10 residues when both ends are counted. In germline, CDR1 is MNHEY, CDR2 SVGAGI. CDR3: CASSYRRTIY.

By share, this clonotype ranks as medium-sized. This chain uses TRBV9 with TRBJ2-3; D is perhaps TRBD2 (6 bases). This CDR3 has 15 residues. Trimming removed 0 bases at V and 4 bases at J, with 12 bases between. Germline CDR1 is SGDLS and CDR2 is YYNGEE. The CDR3 reads CASSVAGVAPDTQYF. CDR3 coding DNA: TGTGCCAGCAGCGTAGCGGGGGTCGCCCCAGATACGCAGTATTTT.

This clonotype was detected ten times or more. This chain uses TRBV9 with TRBJ2-5; 8 bases map to TRBD1. V gave up 0 bases and J gave up 5 bases; unmatched junction bases: 6. The CDR3 sequence is 15 residues long. CDR1 and CDR2 from the germline V gene are SGDLS and YYNGEE. The CDR3 sequence: CASSVARDRWETQYF. CDR3 DNA: TGTGCCAGCAGCGTAGCTCGGGACAGGTGGGAGACCCAGTACTTC.

This clonotype was seen many times. The V gene is TRBV9, the J gene TRBJ2-2; 7 bases align to TRBD1. The CDR3 totals 13 residues. The germline V gene has CDR1 SGDLS and CDR2 YYNGEE. V lost 6 bases to trimming and J lost 2 bases; unmatched junction nucleotides: 1. CDR3 sequence: CASNRGNTGELFF. The CDR3, as DNA: TGTGCCAGCAACAGGGGTAACACCGGGGAGCTGTTTTTT.

In its sample, this clonotype was seen many times. The CDR3 sequence: CASSVVAGGPMGEQFF. CDR3 nucleotide sequence: TGTGCCAGCAGCGTAGTGGCGGGGGGCCCAATGGGTGAGCAGTTCTTC. This sequence joins TRBV9 and TRBJ2-1, with 8 bases identical to TRBD2. This CDR3 comprises 16 residues. Germline CDR1 SGDLS, CDR2 YYNGEE. Germline trimming cut 0 bases from V and 9 bases from J; bases unmatched to any gene: 11.

This clonotype was observed at least ten times. The chain is built from TRBV9 and TRBJ2-1; D remains ambiguous. There are 13 residues in the CDR3. From germline, CDR1 is SGDLS and CDR2 YYNGEE. The V end was cut by 3 bases, the J end by 9 bases, with 13 bases between. CDR3 bases: TGTGCCAGCAGCGCCAGGTTTGTGAGTGAGCAGTTCTTC. Amino acid sequence: CASSARFVSEQFF. Full variable domain (outside the CDR3, taken from reference TRBV9 and TRBJ2-1): DSGVTQTPKHLITATGQRVTLRCSPRSGDLSVYWYQQSLDQGLQFLIQYYNGEERAKGNILERFSAQQFPDLHSELNLSSLELGDSALYFCASSARFVSEQFFGPGTRLTVL.

This clonotype was detected only a few times. This sequence joins TRBV9 and TRBJ2-3, with 11 bases matching TRBD2. The CDR3 is made up of 18 amino acids. Germline CDR1 SGDLS, CDR2 YYNGEE. V trimming: 0 bases; J trimming: 6 bases; junction bases outside the gene matches: 12. The CDR3 DNA follows: TGTGCCAGCAGCGTAGCCGCCGGGACTAGCGGTAGGTGGGATACGCAGTATTTT. As protein: CASSVAAGTSGRWDTQYF.

Many counts were recorded for this clonotype. The CDR3 sequence: CASSPGSQTGEQYF. The CDR3 region has the DNA TGTGCCAGCAGTCCCGGGAGTCAAACTGGCGAGCAGTACTTC. The gene calls are TRBV9 and TRBJ2-7; D possibly corresponds to TRBD2 (6 bases). CDR3 length: 14 residues. Trimming cost V 5 bases and J 6 bases, with 18 bases left between them. CDR1 and CDR2 (germline): SGDLS, YYNGEE.

This clonotype was picked up a small number of times. The chain uses TRBV9 and TRBJ1-1, with 7 bases matching TRBD1. The CDR3 covers 15 residues. The trim removed 0 bases at V and 3 bases at J, leaving 5 bases unmatched. Per the germline V gene, CDR1 is SGDLS and CDR2 is YYNGEE. CDR3 loop: CASSVEGTVYTEAFF. The CDR3 region has the DNA TGTGCCAGCAGCGTAGAAGGGACAGTATACACTGAAGCTTTCTTT.

This clonotype was seen at least ten times. This rearrangement joins TRBV9 to TRBJ1-4; the D is unclear. CDR1 is SGDLS and CDR2 is YYNGEE in the germline V gene. Trimming left V 3 bases short and J 3 bases short, with 6 bases between. This CDR3 is 13 amino acids long. This CDR3 is CASSARPNEKLFF. DNA of the CDR3: TGTGCCAGCAGCGCCCGGCCTAATGAAAAACTGTTTTTT.

In this sample, this clonotype turned up many times. This chain connects TRBV9 to TRBJ2-1; tentatively, D is TRBD2 (6 bases). This CDR3 is built from 19 residues. The germline gives CDR1 SGDLS, CDR2 YYNGEE. Trimming cost V 0 bases and J 7 bases, with 26 bases left between them. The CDR3 loop reads CASSVAWGLTAPGRNEQFF. The CDR3 DNA follows: TGTGCCAGCAGCGTAGCGTGGGGACTCACTGCTCCTGGGAGGAATGAGCAGTTCTTC.